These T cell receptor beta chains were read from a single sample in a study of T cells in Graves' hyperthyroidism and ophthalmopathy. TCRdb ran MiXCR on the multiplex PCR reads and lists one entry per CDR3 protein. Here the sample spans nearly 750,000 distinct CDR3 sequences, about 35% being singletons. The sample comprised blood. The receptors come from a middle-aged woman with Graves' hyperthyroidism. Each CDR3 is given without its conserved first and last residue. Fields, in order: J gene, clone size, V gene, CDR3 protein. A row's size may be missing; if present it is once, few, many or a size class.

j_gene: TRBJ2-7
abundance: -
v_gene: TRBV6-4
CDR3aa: ASSDSGGKYEQY

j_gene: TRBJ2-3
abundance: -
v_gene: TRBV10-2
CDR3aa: ASRDTGTSPGRTDTQY

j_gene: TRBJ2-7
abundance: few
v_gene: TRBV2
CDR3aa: ASSLSGTVTYEQY

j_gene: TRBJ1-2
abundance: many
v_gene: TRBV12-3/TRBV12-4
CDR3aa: ASSYDYGYT

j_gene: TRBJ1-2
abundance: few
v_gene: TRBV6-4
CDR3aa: ASRPGPSNYGYT

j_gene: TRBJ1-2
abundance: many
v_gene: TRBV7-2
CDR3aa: ASSLEFGGGYT

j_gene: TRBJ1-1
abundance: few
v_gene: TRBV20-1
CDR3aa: SARAYMNTEAF

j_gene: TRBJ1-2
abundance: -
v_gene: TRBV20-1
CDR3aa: SAMGTGGAYGYT

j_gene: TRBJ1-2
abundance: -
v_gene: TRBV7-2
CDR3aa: ASSPMLRRMNYGYT

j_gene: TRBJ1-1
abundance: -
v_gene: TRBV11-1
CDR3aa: ASSLVRGDSVSVVMNTEAF

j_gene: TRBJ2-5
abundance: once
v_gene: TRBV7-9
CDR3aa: ASSRGAGTLYQPQY

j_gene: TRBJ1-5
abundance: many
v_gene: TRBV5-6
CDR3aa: ASSLGAGMRQPQH

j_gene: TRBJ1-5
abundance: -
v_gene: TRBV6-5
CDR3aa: ASTAGGNQPQH

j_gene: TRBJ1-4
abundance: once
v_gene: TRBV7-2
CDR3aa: ASSRGGGTDSEKLF

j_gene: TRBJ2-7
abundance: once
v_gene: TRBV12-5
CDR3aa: ASSLSPQPRGDEQY

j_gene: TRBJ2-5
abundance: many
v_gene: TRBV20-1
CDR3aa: SARDLVDSQETQY

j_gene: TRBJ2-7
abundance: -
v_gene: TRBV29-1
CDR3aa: SVALDREYEQY

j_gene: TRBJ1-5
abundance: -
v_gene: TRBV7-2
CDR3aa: ASSQAGGDQPQH

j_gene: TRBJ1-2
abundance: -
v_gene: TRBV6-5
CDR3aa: ATLVTGAYGYT

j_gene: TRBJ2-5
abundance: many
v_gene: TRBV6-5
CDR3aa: ASSIVSGETQY

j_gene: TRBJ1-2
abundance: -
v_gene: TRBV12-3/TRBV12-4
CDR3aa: ASSFWSAYYGYT

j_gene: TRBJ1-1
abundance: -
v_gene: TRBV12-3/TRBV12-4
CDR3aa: ASSETGTGNTEAF

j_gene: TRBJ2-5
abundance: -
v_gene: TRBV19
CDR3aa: ASRGRTQY

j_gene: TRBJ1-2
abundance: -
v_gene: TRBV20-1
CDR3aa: SARSGGNYGYT

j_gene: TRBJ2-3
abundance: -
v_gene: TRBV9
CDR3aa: ASSLSPLGADTQY

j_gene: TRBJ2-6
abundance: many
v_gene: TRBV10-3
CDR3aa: AISGPGANVLT

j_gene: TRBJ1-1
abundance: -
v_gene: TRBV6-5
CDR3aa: ASSWGTGGVAF

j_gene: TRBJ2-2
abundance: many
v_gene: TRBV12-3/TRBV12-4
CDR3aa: ASSPPDTGELF

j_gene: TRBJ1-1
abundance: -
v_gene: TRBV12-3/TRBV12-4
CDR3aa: ASSYLSVDTEAF

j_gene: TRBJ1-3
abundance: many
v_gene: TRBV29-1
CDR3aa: SALYSGNTIY

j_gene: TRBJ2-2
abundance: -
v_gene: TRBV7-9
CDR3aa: ASSLGGNGELL

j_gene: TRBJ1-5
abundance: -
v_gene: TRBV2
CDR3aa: VSSEALRGARQPQH

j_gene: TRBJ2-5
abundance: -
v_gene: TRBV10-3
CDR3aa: AISVGGQAGQETQY

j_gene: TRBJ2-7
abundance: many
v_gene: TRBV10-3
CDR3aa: AISLSDGDYEQY

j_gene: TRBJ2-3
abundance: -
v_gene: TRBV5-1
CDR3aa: ASSFLDAGTDTQY

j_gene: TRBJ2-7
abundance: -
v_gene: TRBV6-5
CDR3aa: ASRTNRGQWGYEQY